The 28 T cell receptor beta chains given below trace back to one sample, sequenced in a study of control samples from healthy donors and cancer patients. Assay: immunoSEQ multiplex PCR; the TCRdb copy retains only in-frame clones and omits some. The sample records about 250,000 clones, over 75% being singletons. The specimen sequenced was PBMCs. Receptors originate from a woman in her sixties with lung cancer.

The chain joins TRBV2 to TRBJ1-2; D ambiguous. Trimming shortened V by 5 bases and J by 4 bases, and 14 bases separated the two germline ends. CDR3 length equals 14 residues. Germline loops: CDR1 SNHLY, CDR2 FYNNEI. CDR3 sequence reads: CASSYIERGYGYTF. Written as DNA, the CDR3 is TGTGCCAGCAGTTACATAGAGCGCGGCTATGGCTACACCTTC.

The CDR3 reads CASSPQYEQYF. For the CDR3, the DNA is TGTGCCAGCAGCCCCCAGTACGAGCAGTACTTC. This sequence joins TRBV2 and TRBJ2-7, with D hard to call. Germline CDR1 and CDR2: SNHLY and FYNNEI. The V and J ends lost 6 bases and 4 bases respectively, with 7 bases between them. This CDR3 has 11 amino acids.

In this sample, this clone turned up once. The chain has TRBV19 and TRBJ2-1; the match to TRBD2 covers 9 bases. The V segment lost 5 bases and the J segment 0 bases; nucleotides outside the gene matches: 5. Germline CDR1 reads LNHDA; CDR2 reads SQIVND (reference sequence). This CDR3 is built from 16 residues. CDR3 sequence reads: CASSPLAGSSYNEQFF. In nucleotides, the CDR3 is TGTGCCAGTAGTCCACTAGCGGGCAGCTCCTACAATGAGCAGTTCTTC.

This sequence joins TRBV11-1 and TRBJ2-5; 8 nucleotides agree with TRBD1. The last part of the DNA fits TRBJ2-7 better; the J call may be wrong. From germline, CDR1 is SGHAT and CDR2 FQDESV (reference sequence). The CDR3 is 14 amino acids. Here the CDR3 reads CASSLQGGSYEQYF. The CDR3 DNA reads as TGTGCCAGCAGCCTACAGGGGGGATCCTACGAGCAGTACTTC.

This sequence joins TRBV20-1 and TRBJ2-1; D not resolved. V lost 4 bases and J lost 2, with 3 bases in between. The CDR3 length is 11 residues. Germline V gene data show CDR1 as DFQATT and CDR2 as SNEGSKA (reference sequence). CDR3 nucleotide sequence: TGCAGTGCTAACACCTACAATGAGCAGTTCTTC. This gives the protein CSANTYNEQFF.

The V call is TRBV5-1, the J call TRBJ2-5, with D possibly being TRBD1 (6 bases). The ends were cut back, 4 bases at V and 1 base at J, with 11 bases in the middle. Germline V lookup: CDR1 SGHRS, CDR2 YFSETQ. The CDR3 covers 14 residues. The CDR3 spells CASSPAQGQETQYF. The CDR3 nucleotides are TGCGCCAGCAGCCCGGCACAGGGCCAAGAGACCCAGTACTTC. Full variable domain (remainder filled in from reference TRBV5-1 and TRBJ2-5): KAGVTQTPRYLIKTRGQQVTLSCSPISGHRSVSWYQQTPGQGLQFLFEYFSETQRNKGNFPGRFSGRQFSNSRSEMNVSTLELGDSALYLCASSPAQGQETQYFGPGTRLLVL.

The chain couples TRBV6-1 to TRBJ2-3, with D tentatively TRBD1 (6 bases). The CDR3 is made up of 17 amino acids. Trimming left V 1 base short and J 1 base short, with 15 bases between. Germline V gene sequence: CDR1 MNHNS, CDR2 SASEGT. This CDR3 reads CASSEEQGRFRTDTQYF. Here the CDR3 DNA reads TGTGCCAGCAGTGAAGAACAGGGTCGTTTCCGCACAGATACGCAGTATTTT.

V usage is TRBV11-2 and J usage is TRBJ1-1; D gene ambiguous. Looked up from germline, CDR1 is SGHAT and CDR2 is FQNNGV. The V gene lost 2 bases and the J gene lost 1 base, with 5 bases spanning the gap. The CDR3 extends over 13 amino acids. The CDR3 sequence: CASSLITNTEAFF. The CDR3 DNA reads TGTGCCAGCAGCTTAATCACGAACACTGAAGCTTTCTTT.

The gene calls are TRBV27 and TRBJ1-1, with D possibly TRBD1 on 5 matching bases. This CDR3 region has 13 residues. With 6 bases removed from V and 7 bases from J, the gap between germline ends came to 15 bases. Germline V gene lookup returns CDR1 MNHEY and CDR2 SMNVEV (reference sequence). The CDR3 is CASSSGTFGEAFF. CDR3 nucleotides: TGTGCCAGCAGCTCCGGGACCTTCGGTGAAGCTTTCTTT.

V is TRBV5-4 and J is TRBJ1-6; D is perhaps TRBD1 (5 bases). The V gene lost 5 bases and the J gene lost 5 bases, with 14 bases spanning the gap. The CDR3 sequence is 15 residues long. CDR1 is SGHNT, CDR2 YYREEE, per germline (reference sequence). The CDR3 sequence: CASSRNRGNNSPLHF. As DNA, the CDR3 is TGTGCCAGCAGTCGTAACCGGGGGAATAATTCACCCCTCCACTTT.

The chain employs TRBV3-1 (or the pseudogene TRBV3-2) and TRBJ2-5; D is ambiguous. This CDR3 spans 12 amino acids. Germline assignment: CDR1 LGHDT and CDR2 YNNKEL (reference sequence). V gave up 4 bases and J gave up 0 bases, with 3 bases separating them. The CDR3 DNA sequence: TGTGCCAGCAGCCGGGACCAAGAGACCCAGTACTTC. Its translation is CASSRDQETQYF.

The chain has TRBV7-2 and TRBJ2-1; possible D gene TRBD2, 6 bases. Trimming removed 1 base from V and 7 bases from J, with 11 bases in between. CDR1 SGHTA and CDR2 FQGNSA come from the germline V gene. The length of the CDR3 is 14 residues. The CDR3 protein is CASSLGGGLNEQFF. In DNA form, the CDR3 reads TGTGCCAGCAGCTTAGGTGGAGGGCTAAATGAGCAGTTCTTC.

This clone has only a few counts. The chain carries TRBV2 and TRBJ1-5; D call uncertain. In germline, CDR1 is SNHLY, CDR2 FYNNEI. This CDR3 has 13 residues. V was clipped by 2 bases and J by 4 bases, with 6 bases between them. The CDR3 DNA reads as TGTGCCAGCAGTGAAATCCAGAATCAGCCCCAGCATTTT. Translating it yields CASSEIQNQPQHF.

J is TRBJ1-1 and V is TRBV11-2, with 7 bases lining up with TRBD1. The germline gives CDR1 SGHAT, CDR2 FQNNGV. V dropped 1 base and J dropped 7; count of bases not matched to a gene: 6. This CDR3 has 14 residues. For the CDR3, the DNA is TGTGCCAGCAGCTTAGCGACAGGGTGGGGTGAAGCTTTCTTT. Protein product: CASSLATGWGEAFF. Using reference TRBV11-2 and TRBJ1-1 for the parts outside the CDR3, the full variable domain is EAGVAQSPRYKIIEKRQSVAFWCNPISGHATLYWYQQILGQGPKLLIQFQNNGVVDDSQLPKDRFSAERLKGVDSTLKIQPAKLEDSAVYLCASSLATGWGEAFFGQGTRLTVV.

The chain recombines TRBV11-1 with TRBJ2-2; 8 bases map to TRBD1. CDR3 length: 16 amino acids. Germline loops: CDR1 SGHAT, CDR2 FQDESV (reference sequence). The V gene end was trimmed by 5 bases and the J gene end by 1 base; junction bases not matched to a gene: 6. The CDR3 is CASSLQGALNTGELFF. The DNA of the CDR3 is TGTGCCAGCAGCCTCCAGGGGGCCTTGAACACCGGGGAGCTGTTTTTT.

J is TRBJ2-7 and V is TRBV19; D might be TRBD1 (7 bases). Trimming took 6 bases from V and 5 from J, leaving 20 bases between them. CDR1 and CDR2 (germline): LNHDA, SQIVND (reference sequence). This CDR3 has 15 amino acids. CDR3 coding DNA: TGTGCCAGTAGGCATCAGGGGGGCCATTCAAACGAGCAGTACTTC. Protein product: CASRHQGGHSNEQYF.

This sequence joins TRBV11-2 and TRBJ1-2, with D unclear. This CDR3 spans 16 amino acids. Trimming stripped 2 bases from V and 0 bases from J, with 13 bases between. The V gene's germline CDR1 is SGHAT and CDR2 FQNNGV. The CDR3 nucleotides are TGTGCCAGCAGCTTAACAGTTGGGGTGGCTAACTATGGCTACACCTTC. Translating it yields CASSLTVGVANYGYTF. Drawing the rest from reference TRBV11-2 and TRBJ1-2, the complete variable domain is EAGVAQSPRYKIIEKRQSVAFWCNPISGHATLYWYQQILGQGPKLLIQFQNNGVVDDSQLPKDRFSAERLKGVDSTLKIQPAKLEDSAVYLCASSLTVGVANYGYTFGSGTRLTVV.

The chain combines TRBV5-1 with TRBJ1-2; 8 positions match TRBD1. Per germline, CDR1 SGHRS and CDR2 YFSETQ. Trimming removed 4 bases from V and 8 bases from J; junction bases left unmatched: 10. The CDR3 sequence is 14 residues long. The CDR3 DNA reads TGCGCCAGCAGCGGCGGACAGGGCTGGGAAGGCTACACCTTC. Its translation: CASSGGQGWEGYTF.

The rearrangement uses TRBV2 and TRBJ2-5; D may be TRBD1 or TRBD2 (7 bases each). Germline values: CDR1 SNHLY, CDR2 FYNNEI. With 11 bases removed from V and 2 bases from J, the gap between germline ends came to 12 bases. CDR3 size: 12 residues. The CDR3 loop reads CAGRGQQETQYF. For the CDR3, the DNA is TGTGCCGGGAGGGGACAGCAAGAGACCCAGTACTTC.

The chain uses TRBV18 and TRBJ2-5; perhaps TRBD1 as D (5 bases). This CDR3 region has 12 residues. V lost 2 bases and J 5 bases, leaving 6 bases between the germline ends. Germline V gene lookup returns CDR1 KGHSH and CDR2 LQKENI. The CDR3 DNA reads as TGTGCCAGCTCACCAGCAGGGGAGACCCAGTACTTC. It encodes CASSPAGETQYF.

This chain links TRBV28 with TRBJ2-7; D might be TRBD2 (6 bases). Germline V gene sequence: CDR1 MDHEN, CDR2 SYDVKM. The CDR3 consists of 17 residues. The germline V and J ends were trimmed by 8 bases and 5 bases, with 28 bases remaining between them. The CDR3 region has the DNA TGTGCCAGCTCCAAAGGGCAGGGAGCCAGGACGGGAGACGAGCAGTACTTC. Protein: CASSKGQGARTGDEQYF.

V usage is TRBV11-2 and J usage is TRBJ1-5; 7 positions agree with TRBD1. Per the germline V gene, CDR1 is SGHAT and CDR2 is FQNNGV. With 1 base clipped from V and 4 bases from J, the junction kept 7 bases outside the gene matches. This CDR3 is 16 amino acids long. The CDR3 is CASSLGRGAGNQPQHF. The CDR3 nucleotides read TGTGCCAGCAGCTTAGGCAGGGGGGCAGGTAATCAGCCCCAGCATTTT.

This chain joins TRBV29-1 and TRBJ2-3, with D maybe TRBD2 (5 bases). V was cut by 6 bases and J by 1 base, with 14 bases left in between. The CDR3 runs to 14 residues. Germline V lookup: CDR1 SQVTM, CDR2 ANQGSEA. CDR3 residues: CSVQRTRGTDTQYF. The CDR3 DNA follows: TGCAGCGTCCAACGCACGAGGGGCACAGATACGCAGTATTTT.

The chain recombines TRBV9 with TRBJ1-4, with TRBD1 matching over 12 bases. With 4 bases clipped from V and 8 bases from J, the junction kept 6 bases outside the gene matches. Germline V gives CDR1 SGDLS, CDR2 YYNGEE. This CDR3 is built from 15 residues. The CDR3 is CASSPGDRGREKLFF. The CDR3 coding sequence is TGTGCCAGCAGCCCCGGGGACAGGGGGCGGGAAAAACTGTTTTTT. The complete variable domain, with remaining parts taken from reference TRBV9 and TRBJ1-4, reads DSGVTQTPKHLITATGQRVTLRCSPRSGDLSVYWYQQSLDQGLQFLIQYYNGEERAKGNILERFSAQQFPDLHSELNLSSLELGDSALYFCASSPGDRGREKLFFGSGTQLSVL.

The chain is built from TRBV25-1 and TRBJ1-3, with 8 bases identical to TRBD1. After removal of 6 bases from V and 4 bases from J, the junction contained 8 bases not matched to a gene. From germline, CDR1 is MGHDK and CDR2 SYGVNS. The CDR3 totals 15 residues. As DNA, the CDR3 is TGTGCCAGCAGCGCGACAGGGGAAGGAGGAAACACCATATATTTT. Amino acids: CASSATGEGGNTIYF.

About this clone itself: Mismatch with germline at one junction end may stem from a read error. The CDR3 nucleotides read TGTGCCAGCACCCCCGAGCTAATGAAGGGTTTGAGTTTT. Encoded protein: CASTPELMKGLSF. The V and J genes are TRBV2 and TRBJ1-4; no reliable D call. CDR1 is SNHLY, CDR2 FYNNEI, per germline. The CDR3 length is 13 residues. The entire variable domain, with the rest obtained from reference TRBV2 and TRBJ1-4, is as follows: EPEVTQTPSHQVTQMGQEVILRCVPISNHLYFYWYRQILGQKVEFLVSFYNNEISEKSEIFDDQFSVERPDGSNFTLKIRSTKLEDSAMYFCASTPELMKGLSFGSGTQLSVL.

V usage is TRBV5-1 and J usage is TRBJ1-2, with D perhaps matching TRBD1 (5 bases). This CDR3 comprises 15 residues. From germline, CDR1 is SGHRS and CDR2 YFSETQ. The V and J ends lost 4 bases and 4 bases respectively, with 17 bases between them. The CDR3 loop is CASSLEWGEPYGYTF. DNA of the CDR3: TGCGCCAGCAGCCTGGAATGGGGGGAACCCTATGGCTACACCTTC. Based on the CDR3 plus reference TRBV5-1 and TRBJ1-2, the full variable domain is KAGVTQTPRYLIKTRGQQVTLSCSPISGHRSVSWYQQTPGQGLQFLFEYFSETQRNKGNFPGRFSGRQFSNSRSEMNVSTLELGDSALYLCASSLEWGEPYGYTFGSGTRLTVV.

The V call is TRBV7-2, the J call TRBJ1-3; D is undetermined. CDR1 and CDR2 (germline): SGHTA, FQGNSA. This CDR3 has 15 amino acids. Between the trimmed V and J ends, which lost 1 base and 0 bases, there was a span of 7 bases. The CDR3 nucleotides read TGTGCCAGCAGCTTAGACCGAGACTCTGGAAACACCATATATTTT. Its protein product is CASSLDRDSGNTIYF.